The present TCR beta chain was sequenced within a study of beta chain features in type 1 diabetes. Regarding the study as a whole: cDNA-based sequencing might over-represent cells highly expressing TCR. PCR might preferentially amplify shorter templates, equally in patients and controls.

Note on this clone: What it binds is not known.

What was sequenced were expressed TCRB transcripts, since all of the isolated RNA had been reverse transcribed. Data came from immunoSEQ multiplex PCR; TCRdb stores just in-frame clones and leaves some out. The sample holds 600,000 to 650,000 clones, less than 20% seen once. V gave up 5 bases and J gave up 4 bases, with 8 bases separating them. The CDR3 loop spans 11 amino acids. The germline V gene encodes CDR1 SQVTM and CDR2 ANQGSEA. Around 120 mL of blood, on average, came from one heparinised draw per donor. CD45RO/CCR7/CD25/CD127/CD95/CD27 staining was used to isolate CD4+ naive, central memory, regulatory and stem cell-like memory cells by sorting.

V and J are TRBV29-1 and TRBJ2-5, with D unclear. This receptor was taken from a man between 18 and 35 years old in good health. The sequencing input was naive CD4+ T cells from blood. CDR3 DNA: TGCAGCGTTCTGCTTGCAGAGACCCAGTACTTC. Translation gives CSVLLAETQYF.